The 27 T cell receptor beta chains in this list originate from one sample, sequenced in a study of blood T cell repertoires in COVID-19. Method: immunoSEQ multiplex PCR; TCRdb's copy keeps in-frame clones and lacks some. This table has around 200,000 clones, over 75% appearing once. The sequencing sample was made of peripheral blood. The source is a man in his forties or fifties who had recovered from COVID-19.

V usage is TRBV3-1 (or the pseudogene TRBV3-2) and J usage is TRBJ1-2; 10 bases map to TRBD1. Germline V CDR1 and CDR2: LGHDT, YNNKEL (reference sequence). The CDR3 runs to 12 residues. V was pared by 7 bases and J by 13 bases, with 9 bases of the junction left unmatched. Here the CDR3 reads CASNPGQGTFTF. CDR3 in DNA: TGTGCCAGCAACCCGGGACAGGGGACCTTCACCTTC.

This chain joins TRBV5-1 and TRBJ2-5; D possibly uses TRBD1 or TRBD2 (5 bases each). Germline V CDR1 and CDR2: SGHRS, YFSETQ. The V gene lost 4 bases and the J gene lost 2 bases, with 18 bases spanning the gap. The CDR3 contains 16 residues. The CDR3 DNA is TGCGCCAGCAGCCTGGGGACCGCTCCGGGGCAAGAGACCCAGTACTTC. Protein: CASSLGTAPGQETQYF. The full variable domain, its missing parts supplied by reference TRBV5-1 and TRBJ2-5, is KAGVTQTPRYLIKTRGQQVTLSCSPISGHRSVSWYQQTPGQGLQFLFEYFSETQRNKGNFPGRFSGRQFSNSRSEMNVSTLELGDSALYLCASSLGTAPGQETQYFGPGTRLLVL.

The rearrangement joins TRBV6-2 or TRBV6-3 to TRBJ2-1, with TRBD2 matching over 8 bases. The CDR3 has 16 amino acids. V shed 6 bases, J shed 0 bases, and the junction held 7 bases outside the gene matches. Germline V gene lookup returns CDR1 MNHEY and CDR2 SVGEGT. The CDR3 DNA follows: TGTGCCAGCAGCGAGATAGCGGGGAGCTCCTACAATGAGCAGTTCTTC. Protein sequence: CASSEIAGSSYNEQFF.

This CDR3 is CASRTGTGVQGEQYF. The DNA for the CDR3 is TGTGCCAGCAGGACCGGGACAGGGGTCCAGGGCGAGCAGTACTTC. The V gene is TRBV6-5, the J gene TRBJ2-7; the match to TRBD1 covers 10 bases. Trimming cost V 6 bases and J 6 bases; bases outside gene matches: 11. This CDR3 region has 15 residues. Germline CDR1 MNHEY, CDR2 SVGAGI.

This clone was counted between two and nine times. The chain couples TRBV19 to TRBJ2-4; the D gene is possibly TRBD1 (6 bases). Trimming pared 0 bases from V and 9 bases from J, leaving 30 bases between. This CDR3 is 20 amino acids long. CDR1 and CDR2 from the germline V gene are LNHDA and SQIVND (reference sequence). The CDR3 DNA reads TGTGCCAGTAGTATAGATGGGGGCGGAACGCTTGGACCACGAGGGGGCATTCAGTACTTC. It codes for CASSIDGGGTLGPRGGIQYF.

This clone was recorded a few times. The rearrangement joins TRBV29-1 to TRBJ2-2, with 7 nucleotides matching TRBD1. The J segment lost 0 bases and the V segment lost 0 bases, leaving 7 bases of the junction unmatched. CDR3 size: 17 residues. CDR1 is SQVTM and CDR2 is ANQGSEA in the germline V gene. The CDR3 loop is CSVEERRTGANTGELFF. In DNA form, the CDR3 reads TGCAGCGTTGAAGAGAGGCGGACAGGCGCGAACACCGGGGAGCTGTTTTTT.

The chain recombines TRBV19 with TRBJ2-7; D is perhaps TRBD1 (5 bases). Looked up from germline, CDR1 is LNHDA and CDR2 is SQIVND (reference sequence). Trimming left V 3 bases short and J 3 bases short, with 15 bases between. The CDR3 extends over 15 amino acids. The CDR3 region is CASSILQGTDYEQYF. For the CDR3, the DNA is TGTGCCAGTAGTATTCTTCAGGGAACTGACTACGAGCAGTACTTC. Full variable domain (rest looked up from reference TRBV19 and TRBJ2-7): DGGITQSPKYLFRKEGQNVTLSCEQNLNHDAMYWYRQDPGQGLRLIYYSQIVNDFQKGDIAEGYSVSREKKESFPLTVTSAQKNPTAFYLCASSILQGTDYEQYFGPGTRLTVT.

The chain combines TRBV9 with TRBJ2-3; D perhaps matches TRBD2 (6 bases). The CDR3 spans 16 residues. CDR1 and CDR2 (germline): SGDLS, YYNGEE. V dropped 0 bases and J dropped 0 bases, with 11 bases sitting between them. The CDR3 sequence: CASSVEGTGSTDTQYF. CDR3 nucleotide sequence: TGTGCCAGCAGCGTAGAAGGGACTGGTAGCACAGATACGCAGTATTTT.

The sample holds one count of this clone. CDR3 nucleotide sequence: TGTGCCACCCGAGGGAGTATAGGCACAGATACGCAGTATTTT. Translation gives CATRGSIGTDTQYF. V gene TRBV19 combines with J gene TRBJ2-3; a weak D match, TRBD2 (5 bases). This CDR3 is built from 14 residues. The germline V gene encodes CDR1 LNHDA and CDR2 SQIVND (reference sequence). V was trimmed by 10 bases and J by 1 base, leaving 15 bases between them.

The rearrangement joins TRBV5-1 to TRBJ1-2; 7 nucleotides line up with TRBD1. V was pared by 4 bases and J by 6 bases, with 9 bases of the junction left unmatched. Germline values: CDR1 SGHRS, CDR2 YFSETQ. The CDR3 runs 14 residues. CDR3 coding DNA: TGCGCCAGCAGCGTGGATGAAGACAGGGATGGCTACACCTTC. This sequence encodes CASSVDEDRDGYTF.

The chain has TRBV5-4 and TRBJ1-2, with 9 bases lining up with TRBD1. Germline assignment: CDR1 SGHNT and CDR2 YYREEE (reference sequence). The CDR3 covers 17 residues. V was pared by 1 base and J by 3 bases, with 10 bases of the junction left unmatched. CDR3 loop: CASSLRTGAGFHYGYTF. The CDR3 nucleotides are TGTGCCAGCAGCTTGAGGACAGGGGCTGGATTCCACTATGGCTACACCTTC. The full variable domain, in which reference TRBV5-4 and TRBJ1-2 provide the parts outside the CDR3, is ETGVTQSPTHLIKTRGQQVTLRCSSQSGHNTVSWYQQALGQGPQFIFQYYREEENGRGNFPPRFSGLQFPNYSSELNVNALELDDSALYLCASSLRTGAGFHYGYTFGSGTRLTVV.

The chain joins TRBV6-5 to TRBJ1-3, with a weak D call TRBD1 (6 bases). The CDR3 spans 15 residues. Germline loops: CDR1 MNHEY, CDR2 SVGAGI. V was clipped by 6 bases and J by 0 bases, with 12 bases between them. This CDR3 is CASSRGQFSGNTIYF. DNA for the CDR3: TGTGCCAGCAGCCGCGGACAGTTCTCTGGAAACACCATATATTTT.

The gene calls are TRBV7-9 and TRBJ1-2; no clear D gene. In germline, CDR1 is SEHNR, CDR2 FQNEAQ (reference sequence). The CDR3 consists of 15 residues. V lost 5 bases, J lost 2 bases, and 15 bases lay in between. The CDR3 sequence: CASSPFGVPNYGYTF. The CDR3 region has the DNA TGTGCCAGCAGCCCGTTCGGGGTACCCAACTATGGCTACACCTTC.

A single count supports this clone. The chain couples TRBV7-9 to TRBJ1-2; D is perhaps TRBD1 (5 bases). Germline V lookup: CDR1 SEHNR, CDR2 FQNEAQ (reference sequence). The CDR3 runs 15 residues. V dropped 1 base and J dropped 4 bases, with 13 bases sitting between them. The DNA for the CDR3 is TGTGCCAGCAGCTTAGGGCCCCAGGGAGGCTATGGCTACACCTTC. Translated: CASSLGPQGGYGYTF.

The chain is built from TRBV19 and TRBJ2-2, with D possibly being TRBD2 (6 bases). The CDR3 contains 14 residues. V was clipped by 1 base and J by 6 bases, with 9 bases between them. CDR1 LNHDA and CDR2 SQIVND come from the germline V gene (reference sequence). CDR3 coding DNA: TGTGCCAGTAGTATAGGCGGGATTGCCGGGGAGCTGTTTTTT. Residues: CASSIGGIAGELFF.

This clone was picked up many times. CDR3 region: CASSVNHPGIRSSYEQYF. Here the CDR3 DNA reads TGTGCCAGCAGTGTTAATCATCCAGGGATAAGGAGCTCCTACGAGCAGTACTTC. The chain couples TRBV6-1 to TRBJ2-7; possible D gene TRBD1, 5 bases. CDR3 length: 18 residues. Trimming stripped 4 bases from V and 0 bases from J, with 22 bases between. The V gene's germline CDR1 is MNHNS and CDR2 SASEGT.

The chain combines TRBV15 with TRBJ2-3; tentatively, D is TRBD2 (6 bases). This CDR3 contains 14 residues. Germline loops: CDR1 LNHNV, CDR2 YYDKDF (reference sequence). Between the trimmed V and J ends, which lost 5 bases and 0 bases, there was a span of 9 bases. In DNA form, the CDR3 reads TGTGCCACCAGCCTGGCGGGGAGCACAGATACGCAGTATTTT. This gives the protein CATSLAGSTDTQYF.

The chain recombines TRBV9 with TRBJ2-7; TRBD1 agrees at 8 bases. The CDR3 loop spans 15 amino acids. V lost 3 bases, J lost 3 bases, and 8 bases stayed unmatched. Germline V gene data show CDR1 as SGDLS and CDR2 as YYNGEE. DNA of the CDR3: TGTGCCAGCAGCGCCGGACAGGGATTTTACTACGAGCAGTACTTC. It translates to CASSAGQGFYYEQYF.

This chain links TRBV14 with TRBJ2-1; possibly TRBD2 for D (5 bases). Germline loops: CDR1 SGHDN, CDR2 FVKESK. The V gene lost 0 bases and the J gene lost 8 bases, with 14 bases spanning the gap. CDR3 size: 15 residues. The CDR3 loop reads CASSQDLGRIHEQFF. CDR3 nucleotides: TGTGCCAGCAGCCAAGATCTGGGGAGAATCCATGAGCAGTTCTTC.

The V gene is TRBV19, the J gene TRBJ2-2, with a weak D call TRBD2 (5 bases). The CDR3 contains 16 residues. Trimming pared 3 bases from V and 3 bases from J, leaving 14 bases between. Germline V gene sequence: CDR1 LNHDA, CDR2 SQIVND (reference sequence). The CDR3 loop is CASSMGEGPYTGELFF. The CDR3 bases are TGTGCCAGTAGTATGGGCGAGGGCCCCTACACCGGGGAGCTGTTTTTT.

The V call is TRBV27, the J call TRBJ2-7; D not resolved. This CDR3 contains 14 residues. The germline V and J ends were trimmed by 4 bases and 3 bases, with 13 bases remaining between them. The germline V gene has CDR1 MNHEY and CDR2 SMNVEV (reference sequence). CDR3 residues: CASSSALLRYEQYF. The CDR3, as DNA: TGTGCCAGCAGTTCCGCGTTACTCCGCTACGAGCAGTACTTC.

V gene TRBV30 combines with J gene TRBJ1-1; 9 nucleotides align to TRBD1. The CDR3 covers 13 residues. Germline V gene data show CDR1 as GTSNPN and CDR2 as SVGIG (reference sequence). V lost 5 bases, J lost 3 bases, and 4 bases stayed unmatched. CDR3 nucleotide sequence: TGTGCCTGGGAGGGACAGGGTTACACTGAAGCTTTCTTT. Translation gives CAWEGQGYTEAFF.

V is TRBV7-9 and J is TRBJ2-1; TRBD2 might be the D (6 bases). Germline CDR1 is SEHNR and CDR2 is FQNEAQ (reference sequence). The CDR3 sequence is 15 residues long. V was clipped by 5 bases and J by 0 bases, with 11 bases between them. The CDR3 reads CASSIGLSSYNEQFF. DNA of the CDR3: TGTGCCAGCAGCATAGGACTAAGCTCCTACAATGAGCAGTTCTTC.

This clone was observed a handful of times. V usage is TRBV7-8 and J usage is TRBJ2-5, with 13 bases lining up with TRBD2. The CDR3 totals 16 residues. The junction had 9 bases not matched to a gene; V was cut back by 7 bases and J by 4 bases. CDR1 and CDR2 (germline): SGHVS, FQNEAQ. CDR3 amino acids: CASTPRTSGSGETQYF. The CDR3 region has the DNA TGTGCCAGCACCCCGAGGACTAGCGGGAGCGGAGAGACCCAGTACTTC.

The chain recombines TRBV29-1 with TRBJ1-5, with D perhaps TRBD1 (5 bases). Germline assignment: CDR1 SQVTM and CDR2 ANQGSEA. This CDR3 is built from 12 residues. V lost 4 bases and J lost 4, with 8 bases in between. CDR3 DNA: TGCAGCGTTGGGGGCCAAAATCAGCCCCAGCATTTT. Amino acid sequence: CSVGGQNQPQHF. Full variable domain (outside the CDR3, taken from reference TRBV29-1 and TRBJ1-5): SAVISQKPSRDICQRGTSLTIQCQVDSQVTMMFWYRQQPGQSLTLIATANQGSEATYESGFVIDKFPISRPNLTFSTLTVSNMSPEDSSIYLCSVGGQNQPQHFGDGTRLSIL.

This chain uses TRBV3-1 (or the pseudogene TRBV3-2) with TRBJ2-2, with 11 bases aligning to TRBD1. V dropped 3 bases and J dropped 13; count of bases not matched to a gene: 10. CDR3 size: 15 residues. Per the germline V gene, CDR1 is LGHDT and CDR2 is YNNKEL (reference sequence). The CDR3: CASSHGQGARVPLFF. As DNA, the CDR3 is TGTGCCAGCAGCCACGGACAGGGGGCCCGGGTTCCGCTGTTTTTT.

This chain uses TRBV6-1 with TRBJ2-7, with D possibly being TRBD1 (5 bases). Germline loops: CDR1 MNHNS, CDR2 SASEGT. The CDR3 runs 16 residues. Trimming cost V 2 bases and J 1 base, with 15 bases left between them. In nucleotides, the CDR3 is TGTGCCAGCAGTGAATCTGCTCAGGGAAGGTCCTACGAGCAGTACTTC. This sequence encodes CASSESAQGRSYEQYF.